Given below is one TCR beta chain in context. The V end lost 0 bases, the J end lost 5 bases, and 10 bases lay between the germline ends. CDR3 length: 14 amino acids. Looked up from germline, CDR1 is LNHNV and CDR2 is YYDKDF (reference sequence). TCRdb's copy holds only in-frame clones and misses some; the assay was immunoSEQ multiplex PCR. This table has roughly 570,000 clones, roughly 89% appearing once. While infection was still active, Seattle patients were enrolled and then followed longitudinally. These data belong to a study of blood T cell repertoires in COVID-19. The chain joins TRBV15 to TRBJ1-2; D gene uncertain. Sequenced input: peripheral blood. This TCR was recovered from a woman aged 45-65 years with COVID-19, enrolled during active disease. The CDR3 sequence is CATSREGSGYGYTF. The CDR3 nucleotides are TGTGCCACCAGCAGAGAGGGCAGCGGGTATGGCTACACCTTC.